This T cell receptor (beta chain) was identified during a study of blood T cell repertoires in COVID-19. TCRdb keeps only in-frame clones here, not all; method: immunoSEQ multiplex PCR. The data show about 69,000 clones, more than 75% seen once. This clone was detected a few times. This CDR3 region has 15 residues. Germline V gives CDR1 MNHEY, CDR2 SMNVEV (reference sequence). Between the trimmed V and J ends, which lost 5 bases and 4 bases, there was a span of 15 bases. J is TRBJ2-1 and V is TRBV27; tentatively, D is TRBD2 (7 bases). Sequencing used peripheral blood. The source is a human donor in a cohort sampled during active COVID-19. Here the CDR3 DNA reads TGTGCCAGCAGTCCCCGTGGGAGGGGGTACAATGAGCAGTTCTTC. Translated, it gives CASSPRGRGYNEQFF.